This T cell receptor beta chain was found in a study of blood T cell repertoires in COVID-19. Study-wide background: Whether acute or convalescent, the COVID-19 samples came from the United States, Italy and Spain. T cells, B-cell-depleted T cells, or PBMCs provided the cDNA or gDNA that served as material.

Original processing notes: Amplification of reference gene primers provided the estimated nucleated cell counts. This table comes from immunoSEQ multiplex PCR, and its TCRdb copy is limited to in-frame clones, with some not included. V and J calls and clone size come straight from that table; D and trimming were deduced from the DNA. This sample carries about 480,000 clones, roughly nine tenths of them seen once, and the ten largest clones take over 0.7%. The sequencing input was peripheral blood. The TCR was taken from a man aged 18 to 29 with COVID-19, enrolled during active disease.

This CDR3 is CASIDSGGYNEQFF. The CDR3 DNA sequence: TGTGCCAGCATAGATAGCGGGGGGTACAATGAGCAGTTCTTC. The V call is TRBV25-1, the J call TRBJ2-1, with 10 bases aligning to TRBD2. The CDR3 loop spans 14 amino acids. The J segment lost 4 bases and the V segment lost 7 bases, leaving 4 bases of the junction unmatched. Germline V gene lookup returns CDR1 MGHDK and CDR2 SYGVNS.